The rows below give T cell receptor beta chains drawn from one sample of a study of T-cell memory formation after mild COVID-19. TCRdb passed the 5' RACE reads through MiXCR, listing each CDR3 protein once. The sample carries a few hundred thousand distinct CDR3 sequences, about 23% recorded once. Sequenced input: PBMCs or a T cell subset sorted from them (not recorded which). These receptors all stem from an adult woman who had mild COVID-19 (a few samples of this study predate the infection). Cell type and time point are not known. CDR3s include the opening cysteine and the closing phenylalanine or tryptophan. D genes are given only for firm matches. Where a row states a size, it is once, few, many or the class of an expanded clone; other rows omit it.

>TRBJ2-3|TRBV7-9|TRBD2|few
CASSLWLAGGDTDTQYF
TGTGCCAGCAGCTTATGGCTCGCGGGGGGCGACACAGATACGCAGTATTTT
>TRBJ2-3|TRBV4-1|.|.
CASSQYGWGNTQYF
TGCGCCAGCAGCCAATACGGGTGGGGAAATACGCAGTATTTT
>TRBJ2-1|TRBV15|TRBD1|few
CATSRVDRVEGNEQFF
TGTGCCACCAGCAGAGTTGACAGGGTGGAAGGCAATGAGCAGTTCTTC
>TRBJ2-3|TRBV29-1|.|few
CSVGQGGDTQYF
TGCAGCGTTGGACAGGGAGGGGATACGCAGTATTTT
>TRBJ2-7|TRBV5-1|TRBD1|.
CASSLGQGVDYEQYF
TGCGCCAGCAGCTTGGGACAGGGGGTGGACTACGAGCAGTACTTC
>TRBJ1-2|TRBV5-6|TRBD1|few
CASSLDRTYGYTF
TGTGCCAGCAGCCTGGACAGGACCTATGGCTACACCTTC
>TRBJ2-7|TRBV18|.|few
CASSPPFPSSYEQYF
TGTGCCAGCTCACCACCGTTTCCTAGCTCCTACGAGCAGTACTTC
>TRBJ2-2|TRBV12-3/TRBV12-4|.|many
CASSFHTGELFF
TGTGCCAGCAGCTTCCACACCGGGGAGCTGTTTTTT
>TRBJ2-3|TRBV3-1|TRBD2|few
CASSQDRASGDTQYF
TGTGCCAGCAGCCAAGATCGGGCTAGCGGGGATACGCAGTATTTT
>TRBJ2-1|TRBV11-2|TRBD1|.
CASSPGQAEQFF
TGTGCCAGCAGCCCGGGACAGGCGGAGCAGTTCTTC
>TRBJ2-7|TRBV7-7|TRBD2|.
CASTTRVAGGLYEQYF
TGTGCTAGCACCACTCGGGTAGCGGGAGGCCTCTACGAGCAGTACTTC
>TRBJ2-5|TRBV7-6|TRBD1|.
CASSLEAGDRGRETQYF
TGTGCCAGCAGCTTAGAAGCAGGAGACAGGGGGCGGGAGACCCAGTACTTC
>TRBJ2-7|TRBV20-1|TRBD2|.
CSARDSLAPGGTYEQYF
TGCAGTGCTAGAGATTCCTTGGCCCCGGGGGGAACGTACGAGCAGTACTTC
>TRBJ2-1|TRBV29-1|TRBD2|few
CSPRSSGSLGEQFF
TGCAGCCCCCGGTCTAGCGGGAGTCTGGGTGAGCAGTTCTTC
>TRBJ2-2|TRBV5-1|.|few
CASSSDTNTGELFF
TGCGCCAGCAGCTCGGACACCAACACCGGGGAGCTGTTTTTT
>TRBJ2-1|TRBV10-3|TRBD1|.
CAISESLGDRGNEQFF
TGTGCCATCAGTGAGTCGTTAGGGGACAGGGGGAATGAGCAGTTCTTC
>TRBJ2-1|TRBV5-6|.|.
CASRRTTHGDEQFF
TGTGCCAGCAGACGCACAACTCATGGGGATGAGCAGTTCTTC
>TRBJ2-2|TRBV30|.|.
CAWSVSSNTGELFF
TGTGCCTGGAGTGTAAGTTCGAACACCGGGGAGCTGTTTTTT
>TRBJ2-1|TRBV29-1|TRBD1|.
CSAGQDHLSYNEQFF
TGCAGCGCGGGACAGGACCACCTCTCCTACAATGAGCAGTTCTTC
>TRBJ2-7|TRBV20-1|TRBD2|few
CSARGPSGRGEQYF
TGCAGTGCTAGAGGCCCTAGCGGGAGAGGTGAGCAGTACTTC
>TRBJ2-2|TRBV27|.|few
CASGVVGPEGTGELFF
TGTGCCAGCGGGGTGGTGGGGCCGGAGGGGACCGGGGAGCTGTTTTTT
>TRBJ2-5|TRBV9|TRBD2|.
CASSVGSIAGGSQYF
TGTGCCAGCAGCGTAGGATCTATAGCGGGGGGGTCCCAGTACTTC
>TRBJ2-7|TRBV13|TRBD2|few
CASSPWGGTESSYEQYF
TGTGCCAGCAGCCCATGGGGAGGGACGGAGAGCTCCTACGAGCAGTACTTC
>TRBJ2-7|TRBV21-1|.|few
CASSKSAGCTYEQYF
TGTGCCAGCAGCAAAAGCGCAGGCTGTACCTACGAGCAGTACTTC
>TRBJ2-1|TRBV5-1|.|few
CASSLASTGWLAEQFF
TGCGCCAGCAGCCTAGCGTCGACAGGGTGGTTAGCTGAGCAGTTCTTC
>TRBJ2-7|TRBV15|TRBD2|.
CATSRETSGYEQYF
TGTGCCACCAGCAGAGAAACTAGCGGTTACGAGCAGTACTTC
>TRBJ2-5|TRBV12-3/TRBV12-4|TRBD2|.
CASSLSGLATGGETQYF
TGTGCCAGCAGCTTATCGGGACTAGCGACTGGAGGGGAGACCCAGTACTTC
>TRBJ2-3|TRBV5-6|.|.
CASSLGVALSTDTQYF
TGTGCCAGCAGCTTGGGAGTAGCGCTTAGCACAGATACGCAGTATTTT
>TRBJ2-5|TRBV6-5|.|many
CASSRRELKIGTQYF
TGTGCCAGCAGCCGACGGGAGCTAAAGATTGGGACCCAGTACTTC
>TRBJ2-1|TRBV12-3/TRBV12-4|.|.
CASSFEQGSYNEQFF
TGTGCCAGCAGTTTTGAGCAGGGCTCCTACAATGAGCAGTTCTTC
>TRBJ2-1|TRBV7-9|.|.
CASSLKTSDEQFF
TGTGCCAGCAGCTTAAAAACCTCCGATGAGCAGTTCTTC
>TRBJ2-7|TRBV20-1|TRBD2|many
CSAQLAGARREQYF
TGCAGTGCACAACTAGCGGGGGCCCGTCGGGAGCAGTACTTC
>TRBJ2-7|TRBV20-1|TRBD2|.
CSAGEMGTSGSLFYEQYF
TGCAGTGCCGGAGAGATGGGGACTAGCGGGAGTCTTTTCTACGAGCAGTACTTC
>TRBJ2-1|TRBV19|TRBD1|.
CASSSGDRAYNEQFF
TGTGCCAGTAGTTCCGGGGACAGAGCTTACAATGAGCAGTTCTTC
>TRBJ1-4|TRBV5-6|TRBD1|once
CASSLVTGGNEKLFF
TGTGCCAGCAGCCTCGTGACAGGGGGAAATGAAAAACTGTTTTTT
>TRBJ2-1|TRBV12-3/TRBV12-4|.|few
CASSLGRETEQFF
TGTGCCAGCAGTTTGGGCAGGGAAACTGAGCAGTTCTTC
>TRBJ2-7|TRBV3-1|.|.
CASRNAASYEQYF
TGTGCCAGCCGAAACGCTGCCTCCTACGAGCAGTACTTC
>TRBJ1-1|TRBV6-2/TRBV6-3|.|.
CASSYPGRMNTEAFF
TGTGCCAGCAGTTACCCAGGACGGATGAACACTGAAGCTTTCTTT
>TRBJ1-2|TRBV6-6|.|few
CASSYDLNYGYTF
TGTGCCAGCAGTTACGACCTTAACTATGGCTACACCTTC
>TRBJ1-6|TRBV7-6|TRBD1|once
CASSPSGQGSLSPLHF
TGTGCCAGCAGCCCTTCTGGACAGGGGAGTTTGTCACCCCTCCACTTT
>TRBJ2-3|TRBV27|.|many
CASSFTRATDTQYF
TGTGCCAGCAGTTTCACAAGGGCGACAGATACGCAGTATTTT
>TRBJ1-1|TRBV7-3|.|.
CASSLTMANTEAFF
TGTGCCAGCAGCTTAACGATGGCGAACACTGAAGCTTTCTTT
>TRBJ1-1|TRBV6-2/TRBV6-3|.|.
CASSYTWAGGTEAFF
TGTGCCAGCAGTTACACATGGGCGGGGGGCACTGAAGCTTTCTTT
>TRBJ2-3|TRBV7-8|.|few
CASSLGQTQYF
TGTGCCAGCAGCTTGGGACAAACGCAGTATTTT
>TRBJ2-1|TRBV9|TRBD2|few
CASSLGLLHNEQFF
TGTGCCAGCAGCTTGGGACTACTGCACAATGAGCAGTTCTTC
>TRBJ2-7|TRBV5-6|.|few
CASSLMDRTEQYF
TGTGCCAGCAGCCTGATGGACAGAACCGAGCAGTACTTC
>TRBJ2-1|TRBV7-9|.|few
CASSLIAVSYNEQFF
TGTGCCAGCAGCTTAATTGCAGTGTCGTACAATGAGCAGTTCTTC
>TRBJ1-4|TRBV7-2|TRBD1|.
CASSPRDRARGEKLFF
TGTGCCAGCAGCCCCCGGGACAGGGCGAGGGGTGAAAAACTGTTTTTT
>TRBJ2-3|TRBV5-1|.|once
CASSIGSSAPDTQYF
TGCGCCAGCAGCATCGGGAGTAGCGCCCCAGATACGCAGTATTTT
>TRBJ1-2|TRBV12-3/TRBV12-4|.|.
CASSPSIAGTLYGYTF
TGTGCCAGCAGTCCCTCCATCGCGGGGACTCTCTATGGCTACACCTTC
>TRBJ2-7|TRBV7-8|.|.
CASSLNTGSSGEQYF
TGTGCCAGCAGCTTAAACACAGGGAGCTCTGGGGAGCAGTACTTC
>TRBJ2-7|TRBV5-5|TRBD2|few
CASSWTSEYEQYF
TGTGCCAGCAGCTGGACTAGCGAATACGAGCAGTACTTC
>TRBJ2-7|TRBV29-1|.|.
CSVGELWEQYF
TGCAGCGTTGGGGAACTCTGGGAGCAGTACTTC
>TRBJ2-3|TRBV9|.|few
CASSVDLASTQASTDTQYF
TGTGCCAGCAGCGTAGATCTAGCCTCCACTCAAGCTAGCACAGATACGCAGTATTTT
>TRBJ1-1|TRBV7-2|.|few
CASSLIRSTEAFF
TGTGCCAGCAGCTTAATCCGTAGCACTGAAGCTTTCTTT
>TRBJ2-7|TRBV5-1|TRBD2|.
CASSQFTSGASYEQYF
TGCGCCAGCAGCCAATTCACTAGCGGGGCCTCCTACGAGCAGTACTTC